The rows below give T cell receptor beta chains drawn from one sample of a study of blood T cell repertoires in COVID-19. TCRdb's table, derived via immunoSEQ multiplex PCR, lists solely in-frame clones and lacks some. The sample shows about 120,000 clones, 72% of them seen only once. Sequencing was performed on peripheral blood. The receptor set was obtained from a woman aged 55 to 70 with acute or convalescent COVID-19. Each CDR3 is given with its conserved first and last residue. Each record gives: clone size, D gene, CDR3 length, J gene, V gene, CDR3 protein, CDR3 DNA. D genes are given only for firm matches. Size is stated for part of the rows, as once, few or many counts, or as a class when the clone is expanded.

>few|-|16|TRBJ2-2|TRBV18
CASSPLGTGNTGELFF
TGTGCCAGCTCACCCCTCGGGACTGGGAACACCGGGGAGCTGTTTTTT
>-|-|12|TRBJ1-2|TRBV24-1
CATSEPQGGYTF
TGTGCCACCAGTGAACCACAGGGCGGCTACACCTTC
>-|TRBD1|12|TRBJ1-2|TRBV27
CASSKDRGGYTF
TGTGCCAGCAGTAAAGACAGGGGCGGCTACACCTTC
>-|-|11|TRBJ2-1|TRBV2
CARQGNNEQFF
TGTGCCAGACAGGGAAACAATGAGCAGTTCTTC
>-|TRBD1|17|TRBJ1-2|TRBV24-1
CATSETRPGGGNYGYTF
TGTGCCACCAGTGAGACGCGTCCAGGGGGCGGAAACTATGGCTACACCTTC
>-|TRBD1|15|TRBJ1-1|TRBV6-5
CASKLRQGAQGEAFF
TGTGCCAGCAAATTAAGACAGGGGGCGCAGGGTGAAGCTTTCTTT
>few|-|12|TRBJ2-7|TRBV7-2
CASSLTGYEQYF
TGTGCCAGCAGCTTGACAGGTTACGAGCAGTACTTC
>once|TRBD2|16|TRBJ2-1|TRBV23-1
CASSQLAGGPKDEQFF
TGCGCCAGCAGTCAACTAGCGGGGGGGCCTAAGGATGAGCAGTTCTTC
>-|-|12|TRBJ1-2|TRBV5-6
CASSLAVDGYTF
TGTGCCAGCAGCTTGGCCGTCGATGGCTACACCTTC
>-|TRBD2|14|TRBJ2-7|TRBV7-2
CASSLTGGSYEQYF
TGTGCCAGCAGCTTAACGGGGGGCTCCTACGAGCAGTACTTC
>-|-|17|TRBJ1-3|TRBV23-1
CASSQHRDCHSGNTIYF
TGCGCCAGCAGTCAACACCGGGACTGCCACTCTGGAAACACCATATATTTT
>-|-|16|TRBJ1-1|TRBV11-3
CASSLGQGYADTEAFF
TGTGCCAGCAGCTTAGGGCAGGGCTATGCGGACACTGAAGCTTTCTTT
>few|TRBD1|17|TRBJ2-2|TRBV7-3
CASSFLAGTGGTGELFF
TGTGCCAGCAGCTTCCTCGCCGGGACAGGGGGCACCGGGGAGCTGTTTTTT
>once|-|15|TRBJ2-1|TRBV5-4
CASSFGRDTYNEQFF
TGTGCCAGCAGCTTCGGCAGGGATACCTACAATGAGCAGTTCTTC
>few|TRBD1|16|TRBJ2-5|TRBV19
CASSDRTGGAGETQYF
TGTGCCAGTAGTGACAGGACAGGGGGCGCGGGAGAGACCCAGTACTTC
>-|TRBD1|14|TRBJ1-5|TRBV5-1
CASSSGQGGQPQHF
TGCGCCAGCAGCTCTGGACAGGGGGGCCAGCCCCAGCATTTT
>-|-|15|TRBJ2-6|TRBV27
CASSETVSGANVLTF
TGTGCCAGCAGTGAGACAGTTTCTGGGGCCAACGTCCTGACTTTC
>-|-|15|TRBJ2-5|TRBV28
CASSLRGSGQETQYF
TGTGCCAGCAGTTTAAGGGGATCTGGGCAAGAGACCCAGTACTTC
>few|TRBD1|15|TRBJ1-2|TRBV6-1
CASSEGQGGSYGYTF
TGTGCCAGCAGTGAAGGACAGGGGGGGAGCTATGGCTACACCTTC
>-|-|15|TRBJ2-7|TRBV6-2/TRBV6-3
CASSSFLGESYEQYF
TGTGCCAGCAGTTCATTCCTAGGAGAGTCCTACGAGCAGTACTTC
>-|TRBD1|15|TRBJ1-4|TRBV7-6
CASSQDRGSNEKLFF
TGTGCCAGCAGCCAAGACAGGGGTTCTAATGAAAAACTGTTTTTT
>-|-|13|TRBJ1-2|TRBV18
CASSPLQGDGYTF
TGTGCCAGCTCACCACTCCAGGGCGATGGCTACACCTTC
>-|TRBD2|15|TRBJ2-5|TRBV9
CASTKGTSGGETQYF
TGTGCCAGCACAAAGGGAACTAGCGGGGGGGAGACCCAGTACTTC
>-|TRBD1|14|TRBJ1-1|TRBV19
CASSRGQGNTEAFF
TGTGCCAGTAGTCGCGGACAGGGAAACACTGAAGCTTTCTTT
>-|-|16|TRBJ1-6|TRBV3-1/TRBV3-2
CASSQAASSYNSPLHF
TGTGCCAGCAGCCAAGCCGCGAGCTCCTATAATTCACCCCTCCACTTT
>-|TRBD1|15|TRBJ1-5|TRBV18
CASSQQTGPNQPQHF
TGTGCCAGCTCACAGCAGACAGGGCCCAATCAGCCCCAGCATTTT
>-|TRBD2|16|TRBJ2-1|TRBV30
CAWSAPIAGFYNEQFF
TGTGCCTGGAGTGCACCTATAGCGGGGTTCTACAATGAGCAGTTCTTC
>-|-|12|TRBJ1-2|TRBV12-3/TRBV12-4
CASSWRATGYTF
TGTGCCAGCAGTTGGAGGGCCACTGGCTACACCTTC
>few|-|14|TRBJ1-3|TRBV7-9
CASSPDISGNTIYF
TGTGCCAGCAGTCCGGACATCTCTGGAAACACCATATATTTT
>-|-|13|TRBJ2-7|TRBV12-3/TRBV12-4
CASSSGAAYEQYF
TGTGCCAGCAGTTCAGGCGCCGCCTACGAGCAGTACTTC
>-|-|13|TRBJ1-5|TRBV6-1
CASSEASNQPQHF
TGTGCCAGCAGTGAAGCCTCCAATCAGCCCCAGCATTTT
>-|-|13|TRBJ1-2|TRBV19
CASSIALNYGYTF
TGTGCCAGTAGTATAGCTCTTAACTATGGCTACACCTTC
>-|-|13|TRBJ2-5|TRBV12-3/TRBV12-4
CASSSTGGETQYF
TGTGCCAGCTCATCTACGGGTGGGGAGACCCAGTACTTC
>few|-|12|TRBJ1-1|TRBV3-1/TRBV3-2
CASSQAIGEAFF
TGTGCCAGCAGCCAAGCGATCGGGGAAGCTTTCTTT
>-|TRBD1|16|TRBJ1-1|TRBV19
CASSKWTGSTNTEAFF
TGTGCCAGTAGTAAATGGACAGGGTCGACGAACACTGAAGCTTTCTTT
>-|TRBD1|12|TRBJ2-7|TRBV29-1
CSAETGLHEQYF
TGCAGCGCTGAGACAGGGCTCCACGAGCAGTACTTC
>-|TRBD1|17|TRBJ2-4|TRBV10-3
CAISESDRGLTKNIQYF
TGTGCCATCAGTGAGTCGGACAGGGGGCTAACCAAAAACATTCAGTACTTC
>-|-|13|TRBJ2-5|TRBV30
CAWGGGTLGTQYF
TGTGCCTGGGGAGGGGGCACCTTGGGAACCCAGTACTTC
>-|-|15|TRBJ2-7|TRBV7-8
CASSSTGRWSYEQYF
TGTGCCAGCAGCTCCACAGGGCGGTGGTCCTACGAGCAGTACTTC
>-|TRBD1|15|TRBJ1-2|TRBV19
CASSFRDRDTDGYTF
TGTGCCAGTAGTTTCCGGGACAGGGATACTGATGGCTACACCTTC
>-|-|16|TRBJ1-2|TRBV21-1
CASSGLTEESAYGYTF
TGTGCCAGCAGCGGGCTGACAGAGGAATCTGCCTATGGCTACACCTTC
>few|TRBD1|13|TRBJ1-2|TRBV14
CASSLTGAYGYTF
TGTGCCAGCAGCCTCACAGGGGCCTATGGCTACACCTTC
>-|-|15|TRBJ2-1|TRBV5-4
CASSLDLEGRNEQFF
TGTGCCAGCAGCTTGGATTTGGAGGGGCGGAATGAGCAGTTCTTC
>-|TRBD2|17|TRBJ2-1|TRBV19
CASSIQTSGGHRNEQFF
TGTGCCAGTAGTATACAGACTAGCGGGGGTCACCGCAATGAGCAGTTCTTC
>-|-|14|TRBJ1-5|TRBV7-2
CASSFISGNQPQHF
TGTGCCAGCAGCTTTATATCCGGCAATCAGCCCCAGCATTTT